These T cell receptor beta chains were read from a single sample in a study of blood T cell repertoires in COVID-19. Some clones are missing from TCRdb's copy, which holds only in-frame ones; the method was immunoSEQ multiplex PCR. The sample gives roughly 95,000 clones, around 81% of which show up once; over 3.5% is in the top ten. Sequenced sample: peripheral blood. Receptor source: a man aged 55 to 70 with acute or convalescent COVID-19. The CDR3 runs from the conserved cysteine through the conserved F or W. The order of the fields is V gene, J gene, clone size, D gene, CDR3 DNA, CDR3 protein. A D gene is named only where the DNA matches it firmly. Part of the rows lack a size; the others show once, few, many or a class for expanded clones.

TRBV24-1,TRBJ2-1,.,.,TGTGCCACCAGTGACCCACAGGGCGAGAGGGACAATGAGCAGTTCTTC,CATSDPQGERDNEQFF
TRBV5-1,TRBJ1-1,once,TRBD1,TGCGCCAGCAGCCAAGGGACAGGGCGCGGAAACACTGAAGCTTTCTTT,CASSQGTGRGNTEAFF
TRBV19,TRBJ1-2,.,.,TGTGCCAGTAGCCCCGGACTGCTCTATGGCTACACCTTC,CASSPGLLYGYTF
TRBV7-9,TRBJ2-1,.,.,TGTGCCAGCAGCTTAGAGTTGCCCAGCTCCTACAATGAGCAGTTCTTC,CASSLELPSSYNEQFF
TRBV6-2/TRBV6-3,TRBJ1-1,.,.,TGTGCCAGCAGTGCCTCTCGGGGGGCCACTGAAGCTTTCTTT,CASSASRGATEAFF
TRBV6-5,TRBJ1-5,.,TRBD1,TGTGCCAGCAAAACCGGACAGGGTTTCAATCAGCCCCAGCATTTT,CASKTGQGFNQPQHF
TRBV6-5,TRBJ2-1,.,TRBD2,TGTGCCAGCAGTTACTCGAGGGTAGCGGGAAGGAATGAGCAGTTCTTC,CASSYSRVAGRNEQFF
TRBV7-8,TRBJ1-2,once,.,TGTGCCAGCAGCTTGGCCTCACCTAACTATGGCTACACCTTC,CASSLASPNYGYTF
TRBV7-2,TRBJ1-1,.,.,TGTGCCAGCACCTTAGGCGCTCTTCCCACTGAAGCTTTCTTT,CASTLGALPTEAFF
TRBV5-6,TRBJ1-4,.,TRBD1,TGTGCCAGCAGCTTCCGGGACAGGCCTTTTGAAAAACTGTTTTTT,CASSFRDRPFEKLFF
TRBV4-1,TRBJ1-2,.,.,TGCGCCAGCAGCCAAGACCTTTATGGCTACACCTTC,CASSQDLYGYTF
TRBV19,TRBJ1-2,.,TRBD1,TGTGCCACCAGGGGGAGCTTCCGAGACTATGGCTACACCTTC,CATRGSFRDYGYTF
TRBV15,TRBJ1-1,.,TRBD1,TGTGCCACCAGCAGAGCGGGACAGCAGAACACTGAAGCTTTCTTT,CATSRAGQQNTEAFF
TRBV24-1,TRBJ2-2,.,.,TGTGCCACCAGTGATTACACAGGGTTCGGGGAGCTGTTTTTT,CATSDYTGFGELFF
TRBV7-7,TRBJ1-3,once,.,TGTGCTAGCAGCCAAGGACATGAGAGAGGAAACACCATATATTTT,CASSQGHERGNTIYF
TRBV30,TRBJ1-6,.,.,TGTGCCTGGAGTGTGGTCACCGACTTGAATAATTCACCCCTCCACTTT,CAWSVVTDLNNSPLHF
TRBV19,TRBJ1-1,.,TRBD1,TGTGCCAGTAGTAGTCCGGGACAGGGTTTGAGGGGCACTGAAGCTTTCTTT,CASSSPGQGLRGTEAFF
TRBV19,TRBJ1-1,.,.,TGTGCCAGTAGTACAGATGGGGCAGGGAGGGCTGAAGCTTTCTTT,CASSTDGAGRAEAFF
TRBV7-8,TRBJ1-2,.,TRBD1,TGTGCCAGCAGCCGAGGGACAGAAAACTATGGCTACACCTTC,CASSRGTENYGYTF
TRBV18,TRBJ2-7,.,.,TGTGCCAGCTCCAGCTCGGGGGGCGACATCTACGAGCAGTACTTC,CASSSSGGDIYEQYF
TRBV5-8,TRBJ2-5,.,.,TGTGCCAGCAGCTTGGAACAGCAAGAGACCCAGTACTTC,CASSLEQQETQYF
TRBV5-6,TRBJ2-4,few,.,TGTGCCAGCAGCTTGTGGGAGGCCAAAAACATTCAGTACTTC,CASSLWEAKNIQYF
TRBV6-2/TRBV6-3,TRBJ2-5,.,TRBD2,TGTGCCAGCAGTTACCTCCCGTGGGAGGGAAGGCAGGAGACCCAGTACTTC,CASSYLPWEGRQETQYF
TRBV2,TRBJ2-2,.,TRBD2,TGTGCCAGCAGCGGGGGACTAGCGGGATCTGCGAACACCGGGGAGCTGTTTTTT,CASSGGLAGSANTGELFF
TRBV15,TRBJ2-7,.,TRBD2,TGTGCCACCAGCAGAGCCCTTGTCGGGCGGGGGTCCACCTACGAGCAGTACTTC,CATSRALVGRGSTYEQYF
TRBV5-1,TRBJ1-6,.,.,TGCGCCAGCAGCTTGGTCTTTGGGACACCGAATTCACCCCTCCACTTT,CASSLVFGTPNSPLHF